This T cell receptor (beta chain) emerged from a study of beta chain bispecific antibodies for T cell cancers (dated by TCRdb to the early 2020s). Turning to the overall study: Healthy donor T cells were cocultured with T cell leukemia lines and bispecific antibodies, and TRBV sequencing of the surviving cells was then used to measure how much each TRBV family was depleted. Surface TRBV12 (TRBV12-3) was expressed on Jurkat cells, and surface TRBV5-5 was expressed on HPB-ALL cells. Paper-wide results and their limitations: Cross-reactivity of the anti-TRBV5-5 antibody with TRBV5-6 was attributed to high sequence similarity between the two genes. Compared with anti-CD19, anti-TRBV12 exposure reduced the TRBV12-3 share of total TRBV signal by 98.9%; TRBV12-4 fell approximately 36%, not significantly. Apart from the targeted and closely related genes, all other TRBV family members appeared unaffected by the TRBV-directed bispecific antibodies. Leukemia cell line cells were mixed with normal T cells in each sequenced sample, and most of the targeted TRBV signal was derived from the leukemia cells rather than from the normal T cells.

V is pared back by 8 bases and J by 4 bases, with 11 bases lying between the germline termini. The CDR3 has 12 amino acids, counting the end cysteine and phenylalanine. Just CDR3 DNA is preserved here, 36 bases in frame from base 1. According to the germline V gene (reference sequence), CDR1 reads PRHDT and CDR2 reads FYEKMQ. This clonotype came up many times. This receptor's antigen is unknown. Base qualities were left out, and no much larger clone turns up one base away. Read against the paper, the sample's treatment or condition label means: alpha-V12: anti-TRBV12 scFv linked to anti-CD3 scFv. T cells were expanded from blood mononuclear cells for around 3 days using either anti-CD3 antibody OKT3 or CD3/CD28 Dynabeads. The anti-TRBV12 bispecific sample was taken from a coculture of Jurkat leukemia cells with normal T cells and was compared with an anti-CD19 bispecific control coculture. The culture conditions for expanded T cells were RPMI 1640 plus 10% fetal bovine serum, recombinant human IL-2 (approximately 100 IU/ml) and IL-7 (roughly 5.5 ng/ml). For cocultures, about 50,000 normal T cells were combined with about 50,000 target cells and bispecific antibody in about 0.095 mL and incubated for 17 hours at 37 degrees C. Each bispecific antibody was composed of two single-chain variable fragments, which were expressed in a single-chain diabody format with a His tag. The effector T cells were obtained from healthy human donors, with peripheral blood mononuclear cells isolated from leukapheresis samples by Ficoll density gradient centrifugation.

Unique molecular identifier barcodes were incorporated into the libraries and were used for clonotype quantification. Qiagen AllPrep DNA/RNA Micro kits were used to isolate total RNA, and an Agilent TapeStation was used to check RNA quality. TCR beta libraries were constructed by 5' RACE, in which cDNA synthesis was followed by two PCR steps with TCR beta constant-region gene-specific primers. TCR beta libraries were sequenced on an Illumina MiSeq platform. As for the authors' bioinformatics: Reads were processed with MIGEC, MiXCR and VDJtools. Clonotype frequency was computed as the clonotype's share of unique molecular identifiers among all unique molecular identifiers in the sample. Nonfunctional TRBV genes listed as pseudogenes or open reading frames in IMGT, such as TRBV1, TRBV12-1 and TRBV21, were excluded. The raw public reads went through TCRdb reprocessing: fastp at Q25, MiXCR clone calling, in-frame beta chains kept. CDR3 protein sequences are deduplicated, and each keeps its most common genes and DNA. Clone size and V and J calls follow TCRdb, not the original study. A total of about 20,000 distinct CDR3 sequences appear in this sample, 2% to 2.5% of them only once. The ten largest make up around 5.2% of the sample.

This sequence was found in a human donor in good health. Some clones in this sample may be carry-over from other donors' samples. Recombination linked TRBV13 to TRBJ1-1, with the identity of the D gene unclear. The sequencing here drew on healthy donor T cells cultured with leukemia cells, taken from a culture containing a bispecific antibody targeting TCR Vbeta12. The DNA sequence follows: TGTGCCAGCTATCGTACATCCACTGAAGCTTTCTTT. Protein translation: CASYRTSTEAFF.